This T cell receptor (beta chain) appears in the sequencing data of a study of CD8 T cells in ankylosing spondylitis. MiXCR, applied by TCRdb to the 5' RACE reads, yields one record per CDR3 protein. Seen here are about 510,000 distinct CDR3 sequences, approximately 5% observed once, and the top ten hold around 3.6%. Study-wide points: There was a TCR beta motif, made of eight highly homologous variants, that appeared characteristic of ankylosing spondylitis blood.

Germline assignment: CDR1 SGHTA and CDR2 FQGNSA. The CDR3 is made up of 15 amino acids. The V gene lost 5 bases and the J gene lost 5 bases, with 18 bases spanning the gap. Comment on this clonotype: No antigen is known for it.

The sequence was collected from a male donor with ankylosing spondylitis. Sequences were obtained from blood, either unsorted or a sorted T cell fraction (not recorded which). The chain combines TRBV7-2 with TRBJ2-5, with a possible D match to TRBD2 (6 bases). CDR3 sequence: CASSKTDARGETQYF. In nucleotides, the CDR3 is TGTGCCAGCAGCAAGACGGACGCCCGGGGGGAGACCCAGTACTTC. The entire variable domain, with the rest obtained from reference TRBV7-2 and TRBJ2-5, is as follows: GAGVSQSPSNKVTEKGKDVELRCDPISGHTALYWYRQSLGQGLEFLIYFQGNSAPDKSGLPSDRFSAERTGGSVSTLTIQRTQQEDSAVYLCASSKTDARGETQYFGPGTRLLVL.